The present TCR beta chain was sequenced within a study of immune cell composition in non-small cell lung cancer (dated by TCRdb to 2017 to 2019). Some background on the complete study: Histologic subtype was assigned using H&E plus p63, CK5, Napsin A and TTF-1 immunohistochemistry, mainly lung adenocarcinoma or squamous cell carcinoma. Supplementary cohort #1 consisted of 9 to 11 lung adenocarcinoma cases with paired tumour/lung TCR-beta sequencing and with TIL populations generated to assess tumour reactivity. Using Adaptive Biotechnologies, the researchers ran TCR-beta sequencing on 34 paired NSCLC tumour and non-adjacent lung specimens, along with 25 to 30 tumour-only specimens. A handful of tumour specimens with TCR-beta data were of rare histological subtypes and were excluded from the subtype comparisons. Study-wide conclusions, independent of this receptor: Lung squamous cell carcinoma tumours had significantly higher Top 10 clone scores and productive clonality than lung adenocarcinoma tumours. Smoking pack-years did not significantly correlate with tumour TCR-beta clonality. Across more than 9 adenocarcinoma cases, TIL tumour reactivity correlated strongly with maximal tumour-associated clone frequency but not with overall clonality. Tumour-associated clones >0.5% occurred in nearly half of NSCLC cases: approximately 35% of adenocarcinomas versus 75% of squamous carcinomas. The reactivity cohort included only 10 cases, and whether tumour-reactive clones share sequences with the dominant in vivo tumour-associated clones was not shown.

A distance of 15 bases separates the germline ends of V and J, which lose 7 bases and 7 bases respectively. Measured from the cysteine to the phenylalanine, the CDR3 is 12 residues long. The sequence is cut down to CDR3 DNA, 36 bases in frame from base 1. Sequences SQVTM (CDR1) and ANQGSEA (CDR2) are obtained from the germline V gene. Frozen aliquots of unsorted single-cell suspensions were used for genomic DNA extraction with the QIAamp DNA kit. Tumour samples were surgically resected non-small cell lung cancer tissue. Tissues arrived within 2 hours of resection and were immediately processed into single-cell suspensions. Tissue was mechanically dissociated and enzymatically digested with DNase I, collagenase I and hyaluronidase for approximately 29 minutes at 37 °C, then filtered and RBC-lysed. Remarks on this clone: Its cognate antigen has yet to be identified. Base qualities are not provided; no much larger clone lies one nucleotide away.

A two-step multiplex PCR amplified TCR-beta CDR3 regions from genomic DNA, and the second step of the PCR added Illumina-compatible adaptors. As a commercial immunoSEQ service, TCR-beta immunosequencing was carried out on an Illumina platform. For the original study's pipeline: Repertoires were described by productive clonality and by Top 10 Clones, which is the percentage of T-cell templates coming from the ten most frequent sequences. Productive clonality ranged from 0 to 1, with 1 indicating a monoclonal population. Tumour-associated clones were defined as sequences comprising at least 0.1% of tumour T-cell templates but absent from matched non-adjacent lung, identified via log10 scatter plots. Student's t-tests were used for two-group comparisons, ANOVA for comparisons across stages, and linear regression for relationships, with analyses done in GraphPad Prism7 and R. Not all clones reach the TCRdb copy of this immuneACCESS table, which keeps in-frame sequences only. Checked studies attribute under half of the gap to unresolved V genes and leave the rest unexplained. V and J calls and clone size follow that table, whereas D and trimming were derived from the DNA. This sample holds thousands of clones; around three quarters were observed only once. About 12% of the sample rests with the top ten.

Input material: lung tumor tissue. This receptor chain uses TRBV29-1 and TRBJ2-3; the D segment could be TRBD2, given 5 matching bases. This clonotype originated in a human donor with non-small cell lung cancer. The nucleotides read TGCAGCGCCAGACTAAACCCGAATACGCAGTATTTT. This codes for CSARLNPNTQYF.